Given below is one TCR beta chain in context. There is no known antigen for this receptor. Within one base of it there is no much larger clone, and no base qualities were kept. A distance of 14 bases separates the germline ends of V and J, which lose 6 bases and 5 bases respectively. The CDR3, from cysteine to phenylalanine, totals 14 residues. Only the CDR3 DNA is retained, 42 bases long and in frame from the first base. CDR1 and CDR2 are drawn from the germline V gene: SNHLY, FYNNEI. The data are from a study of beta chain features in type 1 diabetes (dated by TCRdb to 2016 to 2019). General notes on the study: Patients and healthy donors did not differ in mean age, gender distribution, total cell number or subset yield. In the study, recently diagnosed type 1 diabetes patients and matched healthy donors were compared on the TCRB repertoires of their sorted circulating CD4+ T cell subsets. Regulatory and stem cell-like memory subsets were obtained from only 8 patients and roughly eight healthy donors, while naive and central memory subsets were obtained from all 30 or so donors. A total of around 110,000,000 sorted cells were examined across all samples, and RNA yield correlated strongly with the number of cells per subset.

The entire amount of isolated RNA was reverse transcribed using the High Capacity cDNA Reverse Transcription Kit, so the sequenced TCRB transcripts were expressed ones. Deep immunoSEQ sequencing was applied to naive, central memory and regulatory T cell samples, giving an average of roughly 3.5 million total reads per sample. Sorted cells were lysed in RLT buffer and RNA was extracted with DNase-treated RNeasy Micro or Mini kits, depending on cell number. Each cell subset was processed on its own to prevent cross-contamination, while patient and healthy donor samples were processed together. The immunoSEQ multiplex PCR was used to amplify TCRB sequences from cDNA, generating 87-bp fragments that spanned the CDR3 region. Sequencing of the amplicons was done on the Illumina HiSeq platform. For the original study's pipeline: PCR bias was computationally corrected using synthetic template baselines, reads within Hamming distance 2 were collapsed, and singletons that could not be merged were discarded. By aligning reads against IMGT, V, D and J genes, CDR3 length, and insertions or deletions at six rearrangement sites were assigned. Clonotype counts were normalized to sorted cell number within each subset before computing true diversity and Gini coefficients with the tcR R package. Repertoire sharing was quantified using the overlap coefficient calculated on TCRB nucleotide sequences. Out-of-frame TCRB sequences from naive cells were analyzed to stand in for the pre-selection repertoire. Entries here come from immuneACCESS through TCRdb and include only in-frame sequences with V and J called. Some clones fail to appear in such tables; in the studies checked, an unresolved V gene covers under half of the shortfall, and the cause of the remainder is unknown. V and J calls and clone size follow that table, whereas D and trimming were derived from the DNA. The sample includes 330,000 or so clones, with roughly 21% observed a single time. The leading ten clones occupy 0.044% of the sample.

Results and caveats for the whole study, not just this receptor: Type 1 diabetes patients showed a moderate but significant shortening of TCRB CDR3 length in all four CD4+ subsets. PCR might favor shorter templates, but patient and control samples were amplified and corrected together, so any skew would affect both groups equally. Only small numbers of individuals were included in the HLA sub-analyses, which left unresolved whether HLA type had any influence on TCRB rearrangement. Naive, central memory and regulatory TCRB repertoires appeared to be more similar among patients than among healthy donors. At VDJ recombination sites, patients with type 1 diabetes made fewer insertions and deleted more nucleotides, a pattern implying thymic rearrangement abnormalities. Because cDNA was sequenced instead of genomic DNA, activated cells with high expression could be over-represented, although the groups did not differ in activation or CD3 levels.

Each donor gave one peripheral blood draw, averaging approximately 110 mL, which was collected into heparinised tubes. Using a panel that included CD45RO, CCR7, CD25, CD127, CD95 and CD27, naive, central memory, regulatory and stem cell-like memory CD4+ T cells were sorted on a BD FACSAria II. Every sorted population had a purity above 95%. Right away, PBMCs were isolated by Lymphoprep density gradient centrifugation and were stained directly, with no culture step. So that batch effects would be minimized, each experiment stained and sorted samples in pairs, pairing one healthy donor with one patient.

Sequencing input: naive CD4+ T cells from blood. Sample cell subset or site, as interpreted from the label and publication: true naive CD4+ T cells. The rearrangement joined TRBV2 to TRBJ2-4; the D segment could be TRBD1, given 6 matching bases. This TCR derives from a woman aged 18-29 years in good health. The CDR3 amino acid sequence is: CASRDRRGQNIQYF. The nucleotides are TGTGCCAGCAGGGACAGACGAGGGCAAAACATTCAGTACTTC. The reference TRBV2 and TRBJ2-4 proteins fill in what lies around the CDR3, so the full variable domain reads EPEVTQTPSHQVTQMGQEVILRCVPISNHLYFYWYRQILGQKVEFLVSFYNNEISEKSEIFDDQFSVERPDGSNFTLKIRSTKLEDSAMYFCASRDRRGQNIQYFGAGTRLSVL.